Below are 32 T cell receptor beta chains sequenced from a single sample in a study of T cell responses to AZD1222 COVID-19 vaccine. TCRdb keeps only in-frame clones here, not all; method: immunoSEQ multiplex PCR. The sample holds about 150,000 clones, roughly 92% seen once. The sequencing here drew on peripheral blood, taken 28 days after the second AZD1222 dose. The receptors were sampled from an adult who received the AZD1222 COVID-19 vaccine.

This clone has only one observation. This sequence joins TRBV19 and TRBJ1-1; D not certain. The germline V gene has CDR1 LNHDA and CDR2 SQIVND (reference sequence). The germline V and J ends were trimmed by 7 bases and 3 bases, with 24 bases remaining between them. The CDR3 totals 17 residues. The CDR3 reads CASKPLGVGLIYTEAFF. DNA of the CDR3: TGTGCCAGTAAACCCCTAGGTGTCGGCCTAATCTACACTGAAGCTTTCTTT. The entire variable domain, with the rest obtained from reference TRBV19 and TRBJ1-1, is as follows: DGGITQSPKYLFRKEGQNVTLSCEQNLNHDAMYWYRQDPGQGLRLIYYSQIVNDFQKGDIAEGYSVSREKKESFPLTVTSAQKNPTAFYLCASKPLGVGLIYTEAFFGQGTRLTVV.

This chain connects TRBV27 to TRBJ1-2; 7 bases line up with TRBD1. J gave up 2 bases and V 6 bases, and 3 bases lay outside the gene matches. This CDR3 is 13 amino acids long. The germline V gene has CDR1 MNHEY and CDR2 SMNVEV (reference sequence). The CDR3 nucleotides read TGTGCCAGCAGGGGGACAGTGAACTATGGCTACACCTTC. It translates to CASRGTVNYGYTF.

This clone was counted between two and nine times. The chain combines TRBV5-4 with TRBJ1-4; D is ambiguous. The CDR3 is 14 amino acids. Germline V gives CDR1 SGHNT, CDR2 YYREEE (reference sequence). V was clipped by 1 base and J by 7 bases, with 11 bases between them. Here the CDR3 DNA reads TGTGCCAGCAGCTTGTGGGGTAACGGTGAAAAACTGTTTTTT. It specifies CASSLWGNGEKLFF. Together with reference TRBV5-4 and TRBJ1-4, the CDR3 gives the full variable domain: ETGVTQSPTHLIKTRGQQVTLRCSSQSGHNTVSWYQQALGQGPQFIFQYYREEENGRGNFPPRFSGLQFPNYSSELNVNALELDDSALYLCASSLWGNGEKLFFGSGTQLSVL.

The chain carries TRBV2 and TRBJ2-7; 9 bases fit TRBD1. This CDR3 spans 13 amino acids. Germline CDR1 SNHLY, CDR2 FYNNEI. Unmatched junction bases numbered 5, after V lost 4 bases and J lost 7 bases. The CDR3 DNA reads TGTGCCAGCAGTGGAGACAGGGGGGGTGAGCAGTACTTC. Encoded protein: CASSGDRGGEQYF.

The J gene is TRBJ2-5, the V gene TRBV7-6; 9 bases line up with TRBD1. Per germline, CDR1 SGHVS and CDR2 FNYEAQ. The CDR3 consists of 16 residues. J was trimmed by 4 bases and V by 2 bases; bases with no gene match: 8. In DNA, the CDR3 is TGTGCCAGCAGCTTAAATCCGGGACAGGGAGGAGAGACCCAGTACTTC. Residues: CASSLNPGQGGETQYF.

Written as DNA, the CDR3 is TGTGCCAGCAGCTTTCACCGGGACAGGGCCGGGGAGCTGTTTTTT. Protein sequence: CASSFHRDRAGELFF. V gene TRBV11-2 combines with J gene TRBJ2-2; 9 nucleotides line up with TRBD1. The ends lost 3 bases at V and 6 bases at J; junction bases unmatched: 5. Germline V gene sequence: CDR1 SGHAT, CDR2 FQNNGV. The CDR3 has 15 residues.

The J gene is TRBJ1-1, the V gene TRBV15, with a possible D match to TRBD1 (6 bases). The V end was cut by 5 bases, the J end by 5 bases, with 18 bases between. The CDR3 totals 15 residues. The germline V gene encodes CDR1 LNHNV and CDR2 YYDKDF (reference sequence). In DNA form, the CDR3 reads TGTGCCACCAGCGGAAACAGGGCTTCAGGGACTGAAGCTTTCTTT. Its translation is CATSGNRASGTEAFF.

The chain combines TRBV6-2 or TRBV6-3 with TRBJ2-1; 7 bases line up with TRBD1. Per the germline V gene, CDR1 is MNHEY and CDR2 is SVGEGT. The V gene end was trimmed by 6 bases and the J gene end by 5 bases; junction bases not matched to a gene: 10. The CDR3 contains 15 residues. CDR3: CASSRDSPGDNEQFF. The CDR3 nucleotides read TGTGCCAGCAGCCGGGACAGTCCTGGGGACAATGAGCAGTTCTTC.

The chain has TRBV4-1 and TRBJ2-7; possibly TRBD2 for D (6 bases). Germline V gene data show CDR1 as MGHRA and CDR2 as YSYEKL. This CDR3 contains 14 residues. V was pared by 1 base and J by 6 bases, with 13 bases between. The CDR3 is CASSQGSGVREQYF. For the CDR3, the DNA is TGCGCCAGCAGCCAAGGGTCGGGGGTTCGCGAGCAGTACTTC.

This clone occurred once. V and J are TRBV7-2 and TRBJ2-5; 9 bases are shared with TRBD2. Germline CDR1 reads SGHTA; CDR2 reads FQGNSA. V trimming: 4 bases; J trimming: 5 bases; junction bases outside the gene matches: 11. The CDR3 consists of 16 residues. The CDR3 sequence is CASSYPLGLAGETQYF. The CDR3 DNA is TGTGCCAGCAGCTACCCCTTAGGGCTAGCGGGGGAGACCCAGTACTTC.

The chain employs TRBV6-6 and TRBJ1-5; unclear D gene. Trimming cost V 7 bases and J 5 bases, with 9 bases left between them. The CDR3 consists of 12 residues. Germline CDR1 and CDR2: MNHNY and SVGAGI (reference sequence). DNA for the CDR3: TGTGCCAGCACCGTCGGGGATCAGCCCCAGCATTTT. It codes for CASTVGDQPQHF.

The CDR3 spells CASSEAAVVGLNTEAFF. CDR3 bases: TGTGCCAGCAGTGAAGCGGCGGTGGTGGGCCTGAACACTGAAGCTTTCTTT. V and J are TRBV6-1 and TRBJ1-1; D not certain. Trimming took 0 bases from V and 0 from J, leaving 14 bases between them. Germline assignment: CDR1 MNHNS and CDR2 SASEGT. This CDR3 has 17 residues.

The chain employs TRBV18 and TRBJ1-5; 9 bases agree with TRBD1. This CDR3 region has 14 residues. Germline CDR1 reads KGHSH; CDR2 reads LQKENI. V shed 2 bases, J shed 11 bases, and the junction held 7 bases outside the gene matches. DNA of the CDR3: TGTGCCAGCTCACCAAGTACAGGGGGCGAGGCCCAGCATTTT. This encodes CASSPSTGGEAQHF.

The V and J genes are TRBV29-1 and TRBJ2-7; a possible D gene is TRBD2 (6 bases). V was pared by 1 base and J by 5 bases, with 9 bases between. The germline V gene has CDR1 SQVTM and CDR2 ANQGSEA. CDR3 size: 12 residues. CDR3 sequence reads: CSVEVGGNEQYF. Written as DNA, the CDR3 is TGCAGCGTTGAAGTTGGGGGGAACGAGCAGTACTTC.

J is TRBJ2-5 and V is TRBV5-5; 10 nucleotides align to TRBD1. The CDR3 length is 17 residues. J was trimmed by 5 bases and V by 1 base; bases with no gene match: 11. Per the germline V gene, CDR1 is SGHKS and CDR2 is YYEKEE (reference sequence). This CDR3 reads CASSLTPGQGFGETQYF. CDR3 coding DNA: TGTGCCAGCAGCTTGACTCCGGGACAGGGGTTTGGGGAGACCCAGTACTTC.

This clone appeared a single time. This sequence joins TRBV27 and TRBJ2-3, with TRBD2 matching 10 bases. Germline V gene data show CDR1 as MNHEY and CDR2 as SMNVEV (reference sequence). The CDR3 is 18 amino acids. After removal of 1 base from V and 4 bases from J, the junction contained 11 bases not matched to a gene. This CDR3 is CASSLFGLAGAGADTQYF. In DNA form, the CDR3 reads TGTGCCAGCAGTTTATTCGGGCTAGCGGGAGCAGGGGCAGATACGCAGTATTTT.

This CDR3 is CASSSGTSLDYGYTF. DNA of the CDR3: TGTGCCAGCAGTTCCGGGACATCGTTGGACTATGGCTACACCTTC. The chain has TRBV28 and TRBJ1-2, with a weak D call TRBD1 (6 bases). V lost 4 bases, J lost 3 bases, and 15 bases lay in between. The CDR3 runs 15 residues. Germline CDR1 MDHEN, CDR2 SYDVKM.

The DNA for the CDR3 is TGCGCCAGCAGCCAGCTGGTGGGGACGGGCTACGAGCAGTACTTC. This translates into CASSQLVGTGYEQYF. The V gene is TRBV4-3, the J gene TRBJ2-7; D possibly matches TRBD1 or TRBD2 (5 bases each). The ends were cut back, 3 bases at V and 3 bases at J, with 15 bases in the middle. The CDR3 length is 15 residues. Germline lookup yields CDR1 LGHNA and CDR2 YSLEER.

This chain connects TRBV28 to TRBJ2-7; 9 bases fit TRBD2. Germline V gives CDR1 MDHEN, CDR2 SYDVKM. The CDR3 totals 15 residues. V was pared by 5 bases and J by 7 bases, with 12 bases of the junction left unmatched. The CDR3 loop is CASSETIAGDGEQYF. CDR3 in DNA: TGTGCCAGCAGTGAGACCATAGCGGGAGATGGGGAGCAGTACTTC.

The chain is built from TRBV2 and TRBJ1-6, with D perhaps matching TRBD1 (5 bases). Germline V gives CDR1 SNHLY, CDR2 FYNNEI. The V end lost 4 bases, the J end lost 7 bases, and 11 bases lay between the germline ends. The CDR3 consists of 14 residues. CDR3 region: CASSVNGGNSPLHF. In DNA, the CDR3 is TGTGCCAGCAGTGTAAACGGGGGGAATTCACCCCTCCACTTT.

In this sample, this clone turned up once. V usage is TRBV18 and J usage is TRBJ2-7, with D perhaps being TRBD1 or TRBD2 (5 bases each). Trimming took 5 bases from V and 2 from J, leaving 19 bases between them. The CDR3 has 16 residues. Germline assignment: CDR1 KGHSH and CDR2 LQKENI. The CDR3 spells CASSSEGFSGTYEQYF. The CDR3 bases are TGTGCCAGCTCAAGCGAGGGGTTTTCGGGTACCTACGAGCAGTACTTC.

The V call is TRBV3-1 (or the pseudogene TRBV3-2), the J call TRBJ1-1; D is unclear. This CDR3 spans 15 amino acids. CDR1 is LGHDT and CDR2 is YNNKEL in the germline V gene (reference sequence). Trimming took off 1 base at V and 1 base at J, with 10 bases between the two ends. The CDR3 DNA reads TGTGCCAGCAGCCAAGGATTCGGGAGGAACACTGAAGCTTTCTTT. Amino acid sequence: CASSQGFGRNTEAFF.

The CDR3 spells CASSEYTLNSPLHF. DNA of the CDR3: TGTGCCAGCAGTGAATACACCTTGAATTCACCCCTCCACTTT. V usage is TRBV6-1 and J usage is TRBJ1-6; no clear D gene. Germline CDR1 reads MNHNS; CDR2 reads SASEGT. CDR3 length: 14 residues. Trimming took 2 bases from V and 7 from J, leaving 9 bases between them.

This clone was observed once. J is TRBJ2-5 and V is TRBV3-1 (or the pseudogene TRBV3-2); TRBD1 agrees at 7 bases. The CDR3 loop spans 14 amino acids. V lost 6 bases to trimming and J lost 5 bases; unmatched junction nucleotides: 9. Germline lookup yields CDR1 LGHDT and CDR2 YNNKEL (reference sequence). The DNA for the CDR3 is TGTGCCAGCAGATTGGGACAGCAGTCGGAGACCCAGTACTTC. Translation: CASRLGQQSETQYF.

The chain links TRBV19 to TRBJ2-1; D is ambiguous. Germline V gives CDR1 LNHDA, CDR2 SQIVND (reference sequence). The CDR3 covers 13 residues. V was trimmed by 5 bases and J by 9 bases, leaving 14 bases between them. The CDR3 nucleotides are TGTGCCAGTAGTCCTGGACCCCGATCTGAGCAGTTCTTC. Translating it yields CASSPGPRSEQFF.

The rearrangement links TRBV28 to TRBJ1-2; D remains unclear. This CDR3 has 12 amino acids. Trimming took 5 bases from V and 8 from J, leaving 12 bases between them. Germline values: CDR1 MDHEN, CDR2 SYDVKM. CDR3 sequence: CASSPRTRGYTF. The CDR3 nucleotides are TGTGCCAGCAGTCCTCGGACGCGGGGCTACACCTTC.

This rearrangement joins TRBV7-9 to TRBJ1-1, with no clear D. This CDR3 region has 14 residues. Germline CDR1 SEHNR, CDR2 FQNEAQ (reference sequence). Trimming stripped 4 bases from V and 7 bases from J, with 16 bases between. In nucleotides, the CDR3 is TGTGCCAGCAGCTCCCCCGAGCGGCTCGGTGAAGCTTTCTTT. It specifies CASSSPERLGEAFF.

The V gene is TRBV7-3, the J gene TRBJ1-6; D call uncertain. There are 13 residues in the CDR3. Germline CDR1 is SGHTA and CDR2 is FQGTGA. The germline V and J ends were trimmed by 3 bases and 10 bases, with 10 bases remaining between them. In DNA, the CDR3 is TGTGCCAGCAGCTTGGTTGATGGATCACCCCTCCACTTT. It translates to CASSLVDGSPLHF.

The V gene is TRBV19, the J gene TRBJ1-2; 7 bases are a match to TRBD1. CDR1 and CDR2 (germline): LNHDA, SQIVND (reference sequence). The J segment lost 1 base and the V segment lost 6 bases, leaving 14 bases of the junction unmatched. This CDR3 has 17 residues. This chain's CDR3 is CASRGDRAAPLNYGYTF. The CDR3 DNA reads TGTGCCAGTAGGGGAGACAGGGCCGCTCCTCTTAACTATGGCTACACCTTC.

The chain uses TRBV4-3 and TRBJ1-1; 7 bases agree with TRBD1. Germline CDR1 reads LGHNA; CDR2 reads YSLEER. V was pared by 0 bases and J by 4 bases, with 5 bases of the junction left unmatched. There are 15 residues in the CDR3. DNA of the CDR3: TGCGCCAGCAGCCAAGAGTCGGCAGGGGGCACTGAAGCTTTCTTT. This codes for CASSQESAGGTEAFF.

In regard to this clone: Different DNA sequences within this sample yield the same CDR3. The V and J genes are TRBV12-3 or TRBV12-4 and TRBJ1-1; possibly TRBD1 for D (5 bases). The CDR3 is 12 amino acids. V lost 3 bases, J lost 4 bases, and 6 bases lay in between. The CDR3 region has the DNA TGTGCCAGCAGTTTCGGGGGCACTGAAGCTTTCTTT. Translated, it gives CASSFGGTEAFF.

The chain uses TRBV4-1 and TRBJ1-5; 9 bases line up with TRBD1. The CDR3 runs to 14 residues. Germline V gives CDR1 MGHRA, CDR2 YSYEKL. Unmatched junction bases numbered 2, after V lost 4 bases and J lost 4 bases. CDR3: CASSRTGVNQPQHF. CDR3 sequence (DNA): TGCGCCAGCAGCCGGACAGGGGTAAATCAGCCCCAGCATTTT.